The 18 T cell receptor beta chains reported below all come from one sample, sequenced in a study of healthy donors' naive CD4 and CD8 T cells. Starting from 500 ng of total RNA, TCR libraries were made with linear amplification. TCRdb processed the reads anew with MiXCR; each CDR3 protein has one entry. Of roughly 200,000 distinct CDR3 sequences listed, about four fifths are singletons. The sequenced material came from naive CD4+ and CD8+ T cells sorted from blood, pooled from several donors. Receptor source: a pool of human donors in good health; the sample pools cells from several healthy donors.

The rearrangement links TRBV27 to TRBJ1-6; D remains ambiguous. CDR3 length equals 12 residues. CDR1 is MNHEY and CDR2 is SMNVEV in the germline V gene (reference sequence). Trimming took off 5 bases at V and 7 bases at J, with 6 bases between the two ends. The CDR3 bases are TGTGCCAGCAGTGAGCCCAATTCACCCCTCCACTTT. It is translated as CASSEPNSPLHF.

The chain has TRBV20-1 and TRBJ2-7, with a tentative D call TRBD1 (5 bases). Deletions cut 4 bases from V and 0 bases from J, with 16 bases between. The CDR3 consists of 15 residues. CDR1 DFQATT and CDR2 SNEGSKA come from the germline V gene (reference sequence). CDR3 in DNA: TGCAGTGCTACGACCCCCGGGCAGGGCTCCTACGAGCAGTACTTC. Translation gives CSATTPGQGSYEQYF.

The chain recombines TRBV3-1 with TRBJ2-1; D is unclear. CDR1 LGHDT and CDR2 YNNKEL come from the germline V gene (reference sequence). This CDR3 has 17 amino acids. Trimming removed 3 bases from V and 0 bases from J, with 15 bases in between. In DNA, the CDR3 is TGTGCCAGCAGCCATGCCCCGGGTTTGGGCTCCTACAATGAGCAGTTCTTC. Its translation: CASSHAPGLGSYNEQFF.

This clonotype was seen more than once but under ten times. The V call is TRBV29-1, the J call TRBJ2-3, with a tentative D call TRBD1 (6 bases). The CDR3 is 14 residues long. Germline V gives CDR1 SQVTM, CDR2 ANQGSEA. Deletions cut 8 bases from V and 1 base from J, with 16 bases between. CDR3 region: CSHEQGIRTDTQYF. The CDR3 nucleotides read TGCAGCCACGAGCAGGGGATACGCACAGATACGCAGTATTTT.

The V and J genes are TRBV11-2 and TRBJ2-5; D is perhaps TRBD2 (5 bases). The V gene lost 4 bases and the J gene lost 6 bases, with 12 bases spanning the gap. CDR1 and CDR2 (germline): SGHAT, FQNNGV. The CDR3 is made up of 13 amino acids. The CDR3 nucleotides are TGTGCCAGCAGCTCGCCCCCGGGAAAGACCCAGTACTTC. Translating it yields CASSSPPGKTQYF. The variable domain in full, completed from reference TRBV11-2 and TRBJ2-5, reads EAGVAQSPRYKIIEKRQSVAFWCNPISGHATLYWYQQILGQGPKLLIQFQNNGVVDDSQLPKDRFSAERLKGVDSTLKIQPAKLEDSAVYLCASSSPPGKTQYFGPGTRLLVL.

The V and J genes are TRBV19 and TRBJ1-3; D is possibly TRBD1 (6 bases). Trimming cost V 7 bases and J 2 bases, with 12 bases left between them. The CDR3 length is 14 residues. Germline V gene sequence: CDR1 LNHDA, CDR2 SQIVND (reference sequence). The DNA for the CDR3 is TGTGCCAGTATAAAAGGGGGTGCTGGAAACACCATATATTTT. Amino acids: CASIKGGAGNTIYF.

The V and J genes are TRBV10-3 and TRBJ2-5; 8 bases are a match to TRBD1. This CDR3 has 15 residues. The J segment lost 1 base and the V segment lost 2 bases, leaving 3 bases of the junction unmatched. Germline CDR1 ENHRY, CDR2 SYGVKD. The CDR3 region is CAISEPTGVQETQYF. CDR3 sequence (DNA): TGTGCCATCAGTGAGCCGACAGGGGTCCAAGAGACCCAGTACTTC.

V usage is TRBV11-2 and J usage is TRBJ2-1; TRBD1 aligns across 7 bases. CDR1 is SGHAT, CDR2 FQNNGV, per germline. Losses at the gene ends were 0 bases for V and 4 bases for J; bases not matched to a gene: 3. The CDR3 covers 15 residues. CDR3 nucleotides: TGTGCCAGCAGCTTAGAGGGACAGCCTTACAATGAGCAGTTCTTC. It codes for CASSLEGQPYNEQFF.

CDR3 coding DNA: TGCAGCGTTGCCCCCAGGGATTCCTACGAGCAGTACTTC. It is translated as CSVAPRDSYEQYF. V usage is TRBV29-1 and J usage is TRBJ2-7, with D possibly matching TRBD1 (5 bases). V lost 4 bases, J lost 1 base, and 11 bases lay in between. From germline, CDR1 is SQVTM and CDR2 ANQGSEA. The CDR3 extends over 13 amino acids.

The chain joins TRBV29-1 to TRBJ1-1; D gene ambiguous. V was shortened by 7 bases and J by 3 bases, with 15 bases between the two germline ends. The length of the CDR3 is 13 residues. The germline V gene has CDR1 SQVTM and CDR2 ANQGSEA. In DNA form, the CDR3 reads TGCAGCGGACCGGGCCCTGGGGACACTGAAGCTTTCTTT. This encodes CSGPGPGDTEAFF.

V is TRBV29-1 and J is TRBJ1-1, with D uncertain. This CDR3 contains 10 residues. Looked up from germline, CDR1 is SQVTM and CDR2 is ANQGSEA. V lost 6 bases and J 8 bases, leaving 10 bases between the germline ends. CDR3 protein: CSVSRSEAFF. Here the CDR3 DNA reads TGCAGCGTAAGTCGGTCAGAAGCTTTCTTT.

The rearrangement links TRBV6-2 or TRBV6-3 to TRBJ2-1, with D possibly TRBD2 on 5 matching bases. The CDR3 covers 14 residues. CDR1 and CDR2 from the germline V gene are MNHEY and SVGEGT. V lost 6 bases and J 5 bases, leaving 14 bases between the germline ends. The CDR3 loop is CASRRQLVHNEQFF. CDR3 coding DNA: TGTGCCAGCAGGCGACAACTAGTCCACAATGAGCAGTTCTTC.

This rearrangement joins TRBV30 to TRBJ1-5; D is uncertain. V lost 4 bases to trimming and J lost 2 bases, with 12 bases between them. This CDR3 has 14 amino acids. Germline CDR1 reads GTSNPN; CDR2 reads SVGIG (reference sequence). The CDR3 is CAWTGSSGNQPQHF. CDR3 DNA sequence: TGTGCCTGGACGGGCTCCTCTGGCAATCAGCCCCAGCATTTT.

V and J are TRBV19 and TRBJ1-2, with D possibly being TRBD1 (5 bases). This CDR3 spans 14 amino acids. Germline V CDR1 and CDR2: LNHDA, SQIVND (reference sequence). V was cut by 4 bases and J by 2 bases, with 11 bases left in between. As DNA, the CDR3 is TGTGCCAGTAGTACCACAGGCCGCAACTATGGCTACACCTTC. Amino acid sequence: CASSTTGRNYGYTF. Variable domain in full (rest from reference TRBV19 and TRBJ1-2): DGGITQSPKYLFRKEGQNVTLSCEQNLNHDAMYWYRQDPGQGLRLIYYSQIVNDFQKGDIAEGYSVSREKKESFPLTVTSAQKNPTAFYLCASSTTGRNYGYTFGSGTRLTVV.

The chain carries TRBV4-1 and TRBJ1-1; TRBD1 might be the D (6 bases). The length of the CDR3 is 16 residues. V shed 4 bases and J shed 0 bases, with 15 bases lying between them. The germline CDR1 and CDR2 sequences are MGHRA and YSYEKL. This CDR3 is CASSRRTDYLNTEAFF. The CDR3 nucleotides are TGCGCCAGCAGCCGACGGACAGATTATCTGAACACTGAAGCTTTCTTT.

J is TRBJ2-5 and V is TRBV13; no reliable D call. This CDR3 has 12 amino acids. Germline CDR1 PRHDT, CDR2 FYEKMQ (reference sequence). The V end was cut by 4 bases, the J end by 5 bases, with 8 bases between. The CDR3 protein is CASSSTWETQYF. The CDR3 nucleotides read TGTGCCAGCAGCTCGACGTGGGAGACCCAGTACTTC. Using reference TRBV13 and TRBJ2-5 for the parts outside the CDR3, the full variable domain is AAGVIQSPRHLIKEKRETATLKCYPIPRHDTVYWYQQGPGQDPQFLISFYEKMQSDKGSIPDRFSAQQFSDYHSELNMSSLELGDSALYFCASSSTWETQYFGPGTRLLVL.

V is TRBV29-1 and J is TRBJ2-3, with 8 bases lining up with TRBD2. Trimming took 0 bases from V and 4 from J; bases not matched to a gene: 12. This CDR3 has 17 residues. The germline gives CDR1 SQVTM, CDR2 ANQGSEA. The CDR3 reads CSVEDPTGRGVPDTQYF. The CDR3 DNA reads as TGCAGCGTTGAAGATCCTACCGGGAGGGGGGTGCCAGATACGCAGTATTTT.

This chain uses TRBV20-1 with TRBJ1-2, with 7 bases lining up with TRBD1. Germline V gene lookup returns CDR1 DFQATT and CDR2 SNEGSKA (reference sequence). This CDR3 is 20 amino acids long. With V trimmed by 0 bases and J by 3 bases, 22 bases remained unmatched. The CDR3 spells CSARDRADRINPLFHYGYTF. The CDR3 DNA sequence: TGCAGTGCTAGAGATCGGGCGGACAGGATAAACCCTCTATTCCACTATGGCTACACCTTC.